Following are 16 T cell receptor beta chains from one sample sequenced in a study. TCRdb redid the calling of the 5' RACE reads with MiXCR, one entry per CDR3 protein. The profile shows fewer than 65,000 distinct CDR3 sequences, almost 30% of them singletons. Material for sequencing was tumor-infiltrating naive CD4+ T cells sorted from the breast tumor. Subset of the sample: naive CD4+ T cells, CD4+CD45RA+CD25-. The receptors here all came from a female donor with breast cancer.

CDR3 sequence (DNA): TGCGCCAGCAGCTTGGGATCGGGGGGCGGGAGGATCTACGAGCAGTACTTC. Amino acids: CASSLGSGGGRIYEQYF. The gene calls are TRBV5-1 and TRBJ2-7; TRBD2 matches at 8 bases. This CDR3 has 17 amino acids. V gave up 0 bases and J gave up 3 bases; unmatched junction bases: 11. CDR1 and CDR2 from the germline V gene are SGHRS and YFSETQ.

In this sample, this clonotype turned up a few times. The chain is built from TRBV15 and TRBJ1-5; D is unresolved. CDR3 length equals 13 residues. V was pared by 1 base and J by 5 bases, with 6 bases between. Per germline, CDR1 LNHNV and CDR2 YYDKDF (reference sequence). The CDR3 DNA sequence: TGTGCCACCAGCAGAGGTTGGGATCAGCCCCAGCATTTT. It translates to CATSRGWDQPQHF.

This rearrangement joins TRBV5-1 to TRBJ1-1, with a weak D call TRBD1 (6 bases). CDR1 and CDR2 (germline): SGHRS, YFSETQ. The CDR3 has 14 amino acids. V lost 4 bases to trimming and J lost 8 bases, with 18 bases between them. CDR3 residues: CASSPAGAPEEAFF. Here the CDR3 DNA reads TGCGCCAGCAGCCCTGCAGGGGCACCGGAAGAAGCTTTCTTT.

This clonotype has at least ten counts. V and J are TRBV7-2 and TRBJ1-5, with 7 bases that match TRBD1. This CDR3 is 13 amino acids long. V dropped 3 bases and J dropped 5; count of bases not matched to a gene: 1. CDR1 and CDR2 (germline): SGHTA, FQGNSA. CDR3 region: CASSFGQDQPQHF. The CDR3 nucleotides are TGTGCCAGCAGCTTTGGACAGGATCAGCCCCAGCATTTT.

This clonotype showed up just a few times. The chain links TRBV6-2 or TRBV6-3 to TRBJ2-1; D unclear. Trimming cost V 6 bases and J 9 bases, with 21 bases left between them. In germline, CDR1 is MNHEY, CDR2 SVGEGT. The CDR3 covers 15 residues. The CDR3 DNA reads as TGTGCCAGCAGCCCTAGGATTCGGGTGACGGGTGAGCAGTTCTTC. It yields the protein CASSPRIRVTGEQFF.

This rearrangement joins TRBV9 to TRBJ2-3; 11 nucleotides line up with TRBD2. CDR1 is SGDLS and CDR2 is YYNGEE in the germline V gene. This CDR3 region has 16 residues. The V gene end was trimmed by 0 bases and the J gene end by 8 bases; junction bases not matched to a gene: 8. This CDR3 reads CASSVGAASGRITQYF. CDR3 nucleotides: TGTGCCAGCAGCGTAGGAGCGGCTAGCGGGAGGATTACGCAGTATTTT.

This clonotype was recorded many times. The chain couples TRBV28 to TRBJ1-1; no reliable D call. The V end lost 5 bases, the J end lost 3 bases, and 7 bases lay between the germline ends. This CDR3 has 12 amino acids. CDR1 and CDR2 (germline): MDHEN, SYDVKM. The DNA of the CDR3 is TGTGCCAGCAGTCGCGATTACACTGAAGCTTTCTTT. Translating gives CASSRDYTEAFF.

This clonotype was counted a few times. The chain uses TRBV5-8 and TRBJ2-2; TRBD2 matches 14 bases. CDR1 SGHTS and CDR2 YDEGEE come from the germline V gene. Trimming at V came to 4 bases and at J to 5 bases, leaving 10 bases not matched to a gene. CDR3 size: 18 residues. This chain's CDR3 is CASSELGTSGRGTGELFF. CDR3 bases: TGTGCCAGCAGCGAACTAGGGACTAGCGGGAGAGGTACCGGGGAGCTGTTTTTT. Based on the CDR3 plus reference TRBV5-8 and TRBJ2-2, the full variable domain is EAGVTQSPTHLIKTRGQQATLRCSPISGHTSVYWYQQALGLGLQFLLWYDEGEERNRGNFPPRFSGRQFPNYSSELNVNALELEDSALYLCASSELGTSGRGTGELFFGEGSRLTVL.

The chain joins TRBV6-5 to TRBJ1-1; 9 bases line up with TRBD1. The CDR3 runs to 14 residues. Germline-derived CDR1 and CDR2 are MNHEY and SVGAGI. With V trimmed by 4 bases and J by 5 bases, 5 bases remained unmatched. Written as DNA, the CDR3 is TGTGCCAGCAGTTTGACAGGGGGATCGACTGAAGCTTTCTTT. Encoded protein: CASSLTGGSTEAFF.

This clonotype showed up many times. The rearrangement uses TRBV21-1 and TRBJ2-3; the table's D call, TRBD2, has no DNA check behind it. TRBV21-1 is shown as a pseudogene. This CDR3 has 15 residues. DNA for the CDR3: TGTGCCAGCATTTATCTAGCGGGAGGATTGGATACGCAGTATTTT. Amino acids: CASIYLAGGLDTQYF.

This clonotype was seen more than once but under ten times. The V gene is TRBV4-3, the J gene TRBJ2-2; no firm D call. The CDR3 runs 13 residues. Germline CDR1 LGHNA, CDR2 YSLEER. V shed 4 bases and J shed 1 base, with 4 bases lying between them. Written as DNA, the CDR3 is TGCGCCAGCAGCCCGATGAACACCGGGGAGCTGTTTTTT. Residues: CASSPMNTGELFF.

As DNA, the CDR3 is TGCAGTGCCTCTACGTTTCGCGGGCCGTACAATGAGCAGTTCTTC. Residues: CSASTFRGPYNEQFF. This chain joins TRBV20-1 and TRBJ2-1; D perhaps matches TRBD2 (5 bases). In germline, CDR1 is DFQATT, CDR2 SNEGSKA (reference sequence). The length of the CDR3 is 15 residues. V dropped 6 bases and J dropped 4 bases, with 19 bases sitting between them.

A few counts support this clonotype. This chain uses TRBV6-2 or TRBV6-3 with TRBJ2-7, with no clear D. This CDR3 is 13 amino acids long. V was clipped by 3 bases and J by 3 bases, with 9 bases between them. The germline CDR1 and CDR2 sequences are MNHEY and SVGEGT. This chain's CDR3 is CASSYPINYEQYF. The CDR3 DNA reads as TGTGCCAGCAGTTATCCGATAAACTACGAGCAGTACTTC.

This clonotype was recorded at least ten times. The V call is TRBV29-1, the J call TRBJ2-3; D call uncertain. V shed 7 bases and J shed 2 bases, with 13 bases lying between them. The length of the CDR3 is 13 residues. Germline lookup yields CDR1 SQVTM and CDR2 ANQGSEA. The CDR3: CSASPFATDTQYF. The CDR3 nucleotides are TGCAGCGCCAGCCCCTTCGCCACAGATACGCAGTATTTT.

By frequency in the sample, this clonotype is medium-sized. The J gene is TRBJ2-1, the V gene TRBV20-1; 7 bases are shared with TRBD2. V lost 0 bases and J lost 3; bases outside the gene matches: 14. CDR1 and CDR2 from the germline V gene are DFQATT and SNEGSKA (reference sequence). This CDR3 is 18 amino acids long. CDR3 protein: CSARDFGSTSDHYNEQFF. The CDR3 bases are TGCAGTGCTAGAGATTTCGGAAGTACTAGCGACCACTACAATGAGCAGTTCTTC.

This clonotype was seen at least ten times. The chain combines TRBV20-1 with TRBJ2-7, with 14 bases lining up with TRBD2. The CDR3 runs to 15 residues. Trimming took 3 bases from V and 0 from J; bases not matched to a gene: 1. Germline values: CDR1 DFQATT, CDR2 SNEGSKA (reference sequence). The CDR3 here is CSARGTSGSSYEQYF. Written as DNA, the CDR3 is TGCAGTGCTAGGGGGACTAGCGGGAGCTCCTACGAGCAGTACTTC.